These 3 T cell receptor beta chains were all obtained from the same sample, sequenced in a study of blood T cell repertoires in COVID-19. The assay was immunoSEQ multiplex PCR, and TCRdb's table has in-frame clones only and misses some. Here the sample spans hundreds of thousands of clones, approximately 88% being singletons. The material sequenced was peripheral blood. All receptors derive from a man aged 35 to 55 with acute or convalescent COVID-19.

The CDR3: CASSPNRGGTEAFF. The CDR3 DNA follows: TGCGCCAGCAGCCCAAACAGGGGGGGTACTGAAGCTTTCTTT. This chain links TRBV5-1 with TRBJ1-1; 8 nucleotides match TRBD1. The V and J ends lost 4 bases and 5 bases, in that order; junction bases with no gene match: 7. Germline V CDR1 and CDR2: SGHRS, YFSETQ. CDR3 length equals 14 residues.

J is TRBJ1-5 and V is TRBV27; 9 bases are a match to TRBD1. Germline CDR1 reads MNHEY; CDR2 reads SMNVEV (reference sequence). Losses at the gene ends were 2 bases for V and 5 bases for J; bases not matched to a gene: 13. This CDR3 contains 18 residues. The CDR3 DNA follows: TGTGCCAGCAGTTTAGGGGCTCACATACAGGGGGCTTATCAGCCCCAGCATTTT. This gives the protein CASSLGAHIQGAYQPQHF.

The CDR3 protein is CASSQVGRLDYGYTF. CDR3 nucleotides: TGTGCCAGCAGCCAAGTCGGGAGACTAGACTATGGCTACACCTTC. The chain links TRBV14 to TRBJ1-2, with D unresolved. This CDR3 comprises 15 residues. Trimming removed 1 base at V and 3 bases at J, with 12 bases between. The germline V gene encodes CDR1 SGHDN and CDR2 FVKESK.